A single sample is the source of the 14 T cell receptor beta chains below, sequenced in a study of shared clonotypes between healthy human individuals. Measured with immunoSEQ multiplex PCR; TCRdb has only the in-frame clones, and not every one. The sample consists of around 1 million clones, more than 75% of them appearing once. The specimen sequenced was memory CD4+ T cells sorted from blood. Subset denoted: CD45RA-negative fraction. These receptors originate from a man between 18 and 29 years old in good health.

The genes are TRBV30 and TRBJ2-4; possibly TRBD1 for D (6 bases). Trimming stripped 1 base from V and 3 bases from J, with 19 bases between. The CDR3 runs 17 residues. Germline V CDR1 and CDR2: GTSNPN, SVGIG (reference sequence). The CDR3 protein is CAWSAGRTEIIKNIQYF. The CDR3 DNA reads TGTGCCTGGAGTGCAGGACGGACAGAAATTATCAAAAACATTCAGTACTTC. The complete variable domain, with remaining parts taken from reference TRBV30 and TRBJ2-4, reads SQTIHQWPATLVQPVGSPLSLECTVEGTSNPNLYWYRQAAGRGLQLLFYSVGIGQISSEVPQNLSASRPQDRQFILSSKKLLLSDSGFYLCAWSAGRTEIIKNIQYFGAGTRLSVL.

V and J are TRBV7-6 and TRBJ2-5; 9 nucleotides match TRBD1. Germline lookup yields CDR1 SGHVS and CDR2 FNYEAQ. The CDR3 is 14 residues long. J lost 4 bases, V lost 5 bases, and 5 bases had no gene match. CDR3 region: CASSPTGGRETQYF. The CDR3 DNA follows: TGTGCCAGCAGCCCAACAGGGGGCCGAGAGACCCAGTACTTC.

This sequence joins TRBV2 and TRBJ2-7; weak D call: TRBD1 (6 bases). The CDR3 has 12 amino acids. Trimming shortened V by 10 bases and J by 3 bases, and 13 bases separated the two germline ends. In germline, CDR1 is SNHLY, CDR2 FYNNEI. The CDR3 bases are TGTGCCATCTCCCGGGACATCTACGAGCAGTACTTC. Residues: CAISRDIYEQYF.

This clone was seen only a few times. This chain links TRBV9 with TRBJ1-2; 8 bases match TRBD1. Germline V gene sequence: CDR1 SGDLS, CDR2 YYNGEE. J lost 4 bases, V lost 3 bases, and 8 bases had no gene match. This CDR3 spans 15 amino acids. CDR3 in amino acids: CASSATLGQGYGYTF. Written as DNA, the CDR3 is TGTGCCAGCAGCGCTACCCTTGGACAGGGCTATGGCTACACCTTC.

This clone was picked up a small number of times. This rearrangement joins TRBV29-1 to TRBJ1-1, with D uncertain. Germline V gene data show CDR1 as SQVTM and CDR2 as ANQGSEA. The CDR3 contains 12 residues. Trimming took off 2 bases at V and 4 bases at J, with 8 bases between the two ends. The CDR3 region is CSVERETTEAFF. The CDR3 DNA sequence: TGCAGCGTTGAAAGGGAGACCACTGAAGCTTTCTTT.

The chain employs TRBV10-1 and TRBJ2-7; D not resolved. The CDR3 contains 13 residues. From germline, CDR1 is WNHNN and CDR2 SYGVQD (reference sequence). The germline V and J ends were trimmed by 0 bases and 3 bases, with 6 bases remaining between them. DNA for the CDR3: TGCGCCAGCAGTGAGTCGAACGTCTACGAGCAGTACTTC. Its protein product is CASSESNVYEQYF.

The genes are TRBV7-9 and TRBJ2-7; D gene unclear. V was pared by 1 base and J by 7 bases, with 8 bases between. Germline V lookup: CDR1 SEHNR, CDR2 FQNEAQ (reference sequence). The CDR3 is 12 residues long. CDR3 sequence (DNA): TGTGCCAGCAGCTTAGTGATGAGGGAGCAGTACTTC. Its protein is CASSLVMREQYF.

The chain links TRBV7-3 to TRBJ2-1; D assignment may be TRBD1 or TRBD2 (5 bases each). The V gene lost 1 base and the J gene lost 2 bases, with 12 bases spanning the gap. CDR3 length: 16 residues. The germline CDR1 and CDR2 sequences are SGHTA and FQGTGA. The CDR3 is CASSLMGRGAYNEQFF. The CDR3 DNA sequence: TGTGCCAGCAGCTTAATGGGGAGAGGGGCCTACAATGAGCAGTTCTTC.

This chain links TRBV28 with TRBJ1-3; possibly TRBD1 for D (5 bases). CDR3 length: 17 residues. With 7 bases removed from V and 0 bases from J, the gap between germline ends came to 19 bases. The germline V gene has CDR1 MDHEN and CDR2 SYDVKM. The CDR3 is CASTPSGGGDSGNTIYF. The CDR3 nucleotides read TGTGCCAGCACCCCCTCTGGCGGGGGGGACTCTGGAAACACCATATATTTT.

V gene TRBV6-5 combines with J gene TRBJ1-5; 7 bases map to TRBD1. The CDR3 loop spans 14 amino acids. With V trimmed by 6 bases and J by 4 bases, 6 bases remained unmatched. From germline, CDR1 is MNHEY and CDR2 SVGAGI. The CDR3 nucleotides read TGTGCCAGCAGCGTACAGGGGCCGAATCAGCCCCAGCATTTT. It translates to CASSVQGPNQPQHF.

The chain has TRBV6-5 and TRBJ1-4; 7 bases fit TRBD1. V dropped 6 bases and J dropped 8; count of bases not matched to a gene: 9. This CDR3 contains 14 residues. CDR1 MNHEY and CDR2 SVGAGI come from the germline V gene. The CDR3: CASSQGGVGEKLFF. The CDR3 DNA sequence: TGTGCCAGCAGCCAGGGGGGCGTCGGGGAAAAACTGTTTTTT.

Note on this clone: A much larger clone is a single base away; this may be a read error. The V and J genes are TRBV2 and TRBJ2-7; maybe TRBD2 (6 bases). Trimming shortened V by 6 bases and J by 2 bases, and 11 bases separated the two germline ends. CDR3 length equals 13 residues. Germline V gene sequence: CDR1 SNHLY, CDR2 FYNNEI. The CDR3 here is CASSLAEAYEQYF. In DNA form, the CDR3 reads TGTGCCAGCAGCTTAGCGGAGGCCTACGAGCAGTACTTC.

The CDR3 loop is CASSQDRTSGVLTDTQYF. The CDR3 bases are TGCGCCAGCAGCCAAGATCGAACTAGCGGGGTCCTCACAGATACGCAGTATTTT. The chain employs TRBV4-1 and TRBJ2-3, with 10 bases that match TRBD2. The CDR3 is 18 residues long. The V gene's germline CDR1 is MGHRA and CDR2 YSYEKL. With V trimmed by 0 bases and J by 2 bases, 8 bases remained unmatched.

The chain uses TRBV19 and TRBJ2-7; D unclear. Trimming removed 5 bases at V and 3 bases at J, with 14 bases between. The CDR3 loop spans 14 amino acids. Germline-derived CDR1 and CDR2 are LNHDA and SQIVND (reference sequence). The CDR3 region is CASSLSFGVYEQYF. The CDR3 nucleotides read TGTGCCAGTAGTCTTTCCTTTGGGGTCTACGAGCAGTACTTC.